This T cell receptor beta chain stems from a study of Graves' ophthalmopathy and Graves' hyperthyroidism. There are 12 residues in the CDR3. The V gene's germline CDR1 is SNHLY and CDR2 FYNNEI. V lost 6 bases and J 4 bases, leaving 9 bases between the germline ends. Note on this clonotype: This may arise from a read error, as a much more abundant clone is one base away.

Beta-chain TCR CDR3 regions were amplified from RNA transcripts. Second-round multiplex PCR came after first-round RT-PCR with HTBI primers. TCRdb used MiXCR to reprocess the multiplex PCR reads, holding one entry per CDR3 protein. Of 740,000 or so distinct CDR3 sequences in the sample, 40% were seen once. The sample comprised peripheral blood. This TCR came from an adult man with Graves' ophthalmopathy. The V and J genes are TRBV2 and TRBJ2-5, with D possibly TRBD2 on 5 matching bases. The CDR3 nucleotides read TGTGCCAGCAGGGGCGAGGGAGAGACCCAGTACTTC. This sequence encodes CASRGEGETQYF.